This TCR beta chain was identified in a study of tumor-infiltrating lymphocytes in glioblastoma multiforme. Study-wide results and limits: The TCR and somatic mutation analysis included just one glioblastoma patient.

About this clonotype: Its antigen remains unknown. This may come from a read error, since a much larger clone is one base off.

TCR beta libraries were built from RNA through three nested multiplex PCR rounds using modified ARM-PCR. TCRdb re-called the multiplex PCR reads with MiXCR, one entry per CDR3 protein. Of 25,000 to 40,000 distinct CDR3 sequences in the sample, around 60% were seen once. The CDR3 runs 14 residues. From germline, CDR1 is KGHDR and CDR2 SFDVKD. The germline V and J ends were trimmed by 4 bases and 5 bases, with 13 bases remaining between them. Material: brain tumor tissue. V usage is TRBV24-1 and J usage is TRBJ2-5; D not resolved. This clonotype was obtained from a male donor with glioblastoma. The chain's CDR3 is CATSDSSGRETQYF. DNA for the CDR3: TGTGCCACCAGTGACTCCTCCGGAAGGGAGACCCAGTACTTC.